One and the same sample provided the 12 T cell receptor beta chains below, sequenced in a study of blood T cell repertoires in COVID-19. Profiled with immunoSEQ multiplex PCR; TCRdb holds only in-frame clones, not every one. The table has 300,000 to 450,000 clones, approximately 89% seen once. Sequenced material: peripheral blood. The receptor set was obtained from a woman in her fifties or sixties with COVID-19, enrolled during active disease.

This sequence joins TRBV30 and TRBJ2-1; tentative D call: TRBD1 (5 bases). Germline CDR1 and CDR2: GTSNPN and SVGIG (reference sequence). Deletions cut 4 bases from V and 7 bases from J, with 8 bases between. The length of the CDR3 is 11 residues. In nucleotides, the CDR3 is TGTGCCTGGACCCAGGGAAATGAGCAGTTCTTC. Translation gives CAWTQGNEQFF.

V usage is TRBV7-3 and J usage is TRBJ2-5; TRBD2 agrees at 9 bases. The germline CDR1 and CDR2 sequences are SGHTA and FQGTGA. Trimming took 4 bases from V and 2 from J; bases not matched to a gene: 5. This CDR3 comprises 15 residues. The CDR3 protein is CASSSSGGSQETQYF. The CDR3 nucleotides read TGTGCCAGCAGCTCAAGCGGGGGGAGTCAAGAGACCCAGTACTTC.

Only a few counts were recorded for this clone. The V call is TRBV2, the J call TRBJ1-4; possible D gene TRBD1, 6 bases. With 7 bases removed from V and 6 bases from J, the gap between germline ends came to 15 bases. This CDR3 region has 14 residues. CDR1 is SNHLY, CDR2 FYNNEI, per germline. The CDR3 sequence is CASIRGGADEKLFF. The CDR3 coding sequence is TGTGCCAGCATTAGGGGGGGCGCGGATGAAAAACTGTTTTTT.

This rearrangement joins TRBV5-5 to TRBJ1-3, with 7 bases aligning to TRBD1. The junction had 17 bases not matched to a gene; V was cut back by 2 bases and J by 0 bases. The CDR3 covers 20 residues. Germline CDR1 is SGHKS and CDR2 is YYEKEE (reference sequence). CDR3 in DNA: TGTGCCAGCAGCTTATTCGGGACAGCAAGAGTACCTAGCTCTGGAAACACCATATATTTT. Its protein is CASSLFGTARVPSSGNTIYF. Drawing the rest from reference TRBV5-5 and TRBJ1-3, the complete variable domain is DAGVTQSPTHLIKTRGQQVTLRCSPISGHKSVSWYQQVLGQGPQFIFQYYEKEERGRGNFPDRFSARQFPNYSSELNVNALLLGDSALYLCASSLFGTARVPSSGNTIYFGEGSWLTVV.

V usage is TRBV3-1 (or the pseudogene TRBV3-2) and J usage is TRBJ2-4, with TRBD1 matching 8 bases. The CDR3 is 16 residues long. Germline V gene data show CDR1 as LGHDT and CDR2 as YNNKEL (reference sequence). After removal of 4 bases from V and 5 bases from J, the junction contained 10 bases not matched to a gene. CDR3 nucleotides: TGTGCCAGCAGCCCCCCCGGACAGGGTTCTGAAAACATTCAGTACTTC. This sequence encodes CASSPPGQGSENIQYF.

In this sample, this clone turned up once. This sample includes further DNA sequences coding for the same CDR3. The V gene is TRBV6-1, the J gene TRBJ2-7, with 8 nucleotides matching TRBD2. The CDR3 is 13 residues long. J gave up 6 bases and V 2 bases, and 3 bases lay outside the gene matches. The germline CDR1 and CDR2 sequences are MNHNS and SASEGT. In DNA form, the CDR3 reads TGTGCCAGCAGTGAACGGGGGGGGCGCGAGCAGTACTTC. Translating it yields CASSERGGREQYF.

The genes are TRBV28 and TRBJ1-2; D perhaps matches TRBD1 (5 bases). V shed 2 bases and J shed 8 bases, with 12 bases lying between them. From germline, CDR1 is MDHEN and CDR2 SYDVKM. This CDR3 spans 13 amino acids. The CDR3 DNA reads TGTGCCAGCAGTTTAAGCAGGGAAGGCGGCTACACCTTC. Amino acids: CASSLSREGGYTF.

This chain joins TRBV6-5 and TRBJ1-5; no reliable D call. Trimming shortened V by 7 bases and J by 0 bases, and 10 bases separated the two germline ends. CDR3 length equals 14 residues. Per germline, CDR1 MNHEY and CDR2 SVGAGI. The CDR3 DNA reads TGTGCCAGCACGCGGATTATTAGCAATCAGCCCCAGCATTTT. This codes for CASTRIISNQPQHF.

The chain employs TRBV6-6 and TRBJ2-2, with 9 nucleotides matching TRBD2. CDR1 and CDR2 from the germline V gene are MNHNY and SVGAGI (reference sequence). The V and J ends lost 6 bases and 3 bases, in that order; junction bases with no gene match: 8. The CDR3 consists of 16 residues. The CDR3 spells CASRLAGVVDTGELFF. CDR3 coding DNA: TGTGCCAGCAGATTAGCGGGGGTGGTCGACACCGGGGAGCTGTTTTTT.

This chain joins TRBV4-2 and TRBJ2-5; weak D call: TRBD2 (5 bases). Germline-derived CDR1 and CDR2 are LGHNA and YNFKEQ. The CDR3 contains 14 residues. Trimming removed 1 base at V and 0 bases at J, with 6 bases between. The CDR3 spells CASSQGENQETQYF. The DNA for the CDR3 is TGTGCCAGCAGCCAAGGGGAGAACCAAGAGACCCAGTACTTC.

This clone has a single count. The chain joins TRBV20-1 to TRBJ2-5; perhaps TRBD2 as D (5 bases). V was shortened by 5 bases and J by 5 bases, with 9 bases between the two germline ends. The germline gives CDR1 DFQATT, CDR2 SNEGSKA (reference sequence). The CDR3 runs 11 residues. CDR3 sequence reads: CSAGSGETQYF. The CDR3 DNA follows: TGCAGTGCTGGTTCGGGGGAGACCCAGTACTTC.

The rearrangement links TRBV25-1 to TRBJ1-3; D not resolved. V lost 3 bases, J lost 0 bases, and 6 bases lay in between. This CDR3 spans 14 amino acids. The germline CDR1 and CDR2 sequences are MGHDK and SYGVNS. CDR3 loop: CASSDDISGNTIYF. CDR3 nucleotides: TGTGCCAGCAGTGATGACATCTCTGGAAACACCATATATTTT. Complete variable domain (other parts from reference TRBV25-1 and TRBJ1-3): EADIYQTPRYLVIGTGKKITLECSQTMGHDKMYWYQQDPGMELHLIHYSYGVNSTEKGDLSSESTVSRIRTEHFPLTLESARPSHTSQYLCASSDDISGNTIYFGEGSWLTVV.